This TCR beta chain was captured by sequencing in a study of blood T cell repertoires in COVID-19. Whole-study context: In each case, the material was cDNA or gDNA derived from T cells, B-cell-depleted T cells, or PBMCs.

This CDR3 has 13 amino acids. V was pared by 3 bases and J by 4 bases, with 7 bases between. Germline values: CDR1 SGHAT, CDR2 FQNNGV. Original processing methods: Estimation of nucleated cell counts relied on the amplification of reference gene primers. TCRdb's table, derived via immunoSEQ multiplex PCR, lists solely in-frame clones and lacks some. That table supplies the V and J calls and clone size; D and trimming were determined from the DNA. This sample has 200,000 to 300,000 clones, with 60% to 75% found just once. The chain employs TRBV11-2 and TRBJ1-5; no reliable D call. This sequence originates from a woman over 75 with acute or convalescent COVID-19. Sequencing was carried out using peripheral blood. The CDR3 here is CASSLAVNQPQHF. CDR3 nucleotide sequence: TGTGCCAGCAGCTTGGCAGTAAATCAGCCCCAGCATTTT.